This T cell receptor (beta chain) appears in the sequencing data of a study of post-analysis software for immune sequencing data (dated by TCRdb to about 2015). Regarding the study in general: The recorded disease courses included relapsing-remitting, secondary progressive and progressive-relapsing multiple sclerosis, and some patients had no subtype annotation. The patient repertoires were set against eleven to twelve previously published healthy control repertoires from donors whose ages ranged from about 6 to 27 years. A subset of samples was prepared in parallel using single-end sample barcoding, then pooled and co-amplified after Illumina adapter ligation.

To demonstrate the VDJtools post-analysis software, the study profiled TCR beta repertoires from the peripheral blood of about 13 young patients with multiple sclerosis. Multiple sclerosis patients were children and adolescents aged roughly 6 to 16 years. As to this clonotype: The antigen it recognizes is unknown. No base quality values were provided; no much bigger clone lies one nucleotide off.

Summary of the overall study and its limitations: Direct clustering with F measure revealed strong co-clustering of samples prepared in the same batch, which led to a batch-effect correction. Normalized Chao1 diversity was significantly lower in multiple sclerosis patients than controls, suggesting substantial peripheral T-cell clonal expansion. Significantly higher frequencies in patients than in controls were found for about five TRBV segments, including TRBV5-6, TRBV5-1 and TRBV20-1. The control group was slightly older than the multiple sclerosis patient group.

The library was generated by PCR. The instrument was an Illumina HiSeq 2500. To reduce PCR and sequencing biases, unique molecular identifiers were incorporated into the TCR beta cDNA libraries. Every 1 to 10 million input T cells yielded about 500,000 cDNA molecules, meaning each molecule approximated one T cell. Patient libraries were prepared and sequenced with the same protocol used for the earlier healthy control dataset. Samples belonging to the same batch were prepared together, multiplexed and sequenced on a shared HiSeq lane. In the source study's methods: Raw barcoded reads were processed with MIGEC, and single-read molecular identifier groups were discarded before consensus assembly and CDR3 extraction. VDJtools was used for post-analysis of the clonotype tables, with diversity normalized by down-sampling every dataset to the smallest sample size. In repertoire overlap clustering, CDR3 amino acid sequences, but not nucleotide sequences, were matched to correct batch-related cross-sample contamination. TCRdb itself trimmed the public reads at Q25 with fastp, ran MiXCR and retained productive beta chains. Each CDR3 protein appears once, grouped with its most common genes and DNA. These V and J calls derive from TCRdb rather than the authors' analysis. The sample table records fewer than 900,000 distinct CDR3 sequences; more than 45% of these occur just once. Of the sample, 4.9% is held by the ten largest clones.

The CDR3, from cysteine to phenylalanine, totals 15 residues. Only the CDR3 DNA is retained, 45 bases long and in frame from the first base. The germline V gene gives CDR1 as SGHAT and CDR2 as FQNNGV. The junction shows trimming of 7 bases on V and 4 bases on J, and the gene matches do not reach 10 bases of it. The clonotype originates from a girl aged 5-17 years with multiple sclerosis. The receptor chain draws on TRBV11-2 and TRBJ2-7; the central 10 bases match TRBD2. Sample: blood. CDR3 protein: CASTSLRGLAYEQYF. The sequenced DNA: TGTGCCAGCACCTCCCTGCGGGGACTAGCGTACGAGCAGTACTTC. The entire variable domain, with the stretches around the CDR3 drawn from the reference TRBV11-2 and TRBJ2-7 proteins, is EAGVAQSPRYKIIEKRQSVAFWCNPISGHATLYWYQQILGQGPKLLIQFQNNGVVDDSQLPKDRFSAERLKGVDSTLKIQPAKLEDSAVYLCASTSLRGLAYEQYFGPGTRLTVT.